Included here is one T cell receptor (beta chain) sequence, with context. The CDR3 length is 14 residues. CDR1 is SNHLY, CDR2 FYNNEI, per germline. V was trimmed by 5 bases and J by 1 base, leaving 11 bases between them. This entry is derived from a study of blood T cell repertoires in COVID-19. On the study more broadly: There were acute and convalescent COVID-19 samples, and they came from the United States, Italy and Spain.

Using immunoSEQ multiplex PCR, the repertoire was profiled, and TCRdb retains in-frame clones only, with some absent. This sample carries more than 100,000 clones, 87% of them seen once, and the ten largest clones take about 2.5%. The chain recombines TRBV2 with TRBJ1-1; perhaps TRBD1 as D (6 bases). This clonotype originated in a man aged 45-65 years with active COVID-19. The sequenced sample was peripheral blood. The CDR3 nucleotides are TGTGCCAGCAGTCTACAGGGCCCGAACACTGAAGCTTTCTTT. Protein product: CASSLQGPNTEAFF.